The clone carrying this T cell receptor beta chain was recorded only once. Repertoires were generated with immunoSEQ multiplex PCR, while TCRdb's copy carries only in-frame clones and drops some. Of about 72,000 clones in the sample, 91% were seen once. The data are from a study of T cell changes during pregnancy in multiple sclerosis. Germline CDR1 MNHEY, CDR2 SVGAGI. The CDR3 length is 16 residues. V was cut by 2 bases and J by 8 bases, with 16 bases left in between. The input for sequencing was peripheral blood, taken in the third trimester of pregnancy. The receptor's source is a female donor in good health, enrolled as a control in a pregnancy study. V gene TRBV6-5 combines with J gene TRBJ1-6; weak D call: TRBD1 (6 bases). The CDR3: CASSYEFDNRDSPLHF. The CDR3 nucleotides are TGTGCCAGCAGTTACGAATTTGATAACAGGGATTCACCCCTCCACTTT.